The next 30 T cell receptor beta chains were all read from a single sample in a study of cytomegalovirus exposure and HLA in healthy donors. It was with 60 Vbeta and 13 Jbeta primers that the PCR ran. The data were produced by immunoSEQ multiplex PCR, yet TCRdb's version contains in-frame clones alone and is incomplete. The data contain approximately 40,000 clones, about 66% of them singletons. The sequenced material came from PBMCs. The receptors stem from a middle-aged man in good health and CMV-seropositive.

This chain joins TRBV28 and TRBJ1-2; D is perhaps TRBD1 (5 bases). The V and J ends lost 2 bases and 8 bases respectively, with 15 bases between them. The CDR3 has 14 amino acids. Germline V lookup: CDR1 MDHEN, CDR2 SYDVKM. CDR3 nucleotides: TGTGCCAGCAGTTTAAAGGGCAGGGTAGGCGGCTACACCTTC. Its translation is CASSLKGRVGGYTF.

The CDR3 DNA is TGCAGCGGTACTAGCGGGGGGCGGGGCAATGAGCAGTTCTTC. Its translation is CSGTSGGRGNEQFF. V is TRBV29-1 and J is TRBJ2-1, with 12 bases that match TRBD2. Germline CDR1 and CDR2: SQVTM and ANQGSEA. The trim removed 7 bases at V and 6 bases at J, leaving 7 bases unmatched. The CDR3 extends over 14 amino acids.

This clone was counted a few times. The gene calls are TRBV6-5 and TRBJ2-1, with 11 bases fitting TRBD1. CDR1 and CDR2 from the germline V gene are MNHEY and SVGAGI. The CDR3 length is 14 residues. Germline trimming cut 11 bases from V and 7 bases from J; bases unmatched to any gene: 10. The DNA of the CDR3 is TGTGCCGCTACCCCGGGACAGGGGGGAAATGAGCAGTTCTTC. As protein: CAATPGQGGNEQFF.

The chain links TRBV28 to TRBJ1-4, with no clear D. The CDR3 loop spans 12 amino acids. The ends were cut back, 5 bases at V and 4 bases at J, with 5 bases in the middle. The germline V gene has CDR1 MDHEN and CDR2 SYDVKM. Written as DNA, the CDR3 is TGTGCCAGCAGTACAGTTAATGAAAAACTGTTTTTT. As protein: CASSTVNEKLFF.

This chain uses TRBV11-3 with TRBJ2-4; D gene ambiguous. V was trimmed by 1 base and J by 0 bases, leaving 7 bases between them. The germline V gene encodes CDR1 SGHNT and CDR2 YENEEA. This CDR3 contains 15 residues. CDR3 nucleotides: TGTGCCAGCAGCTTAGGAGCTCTAGCCAAAAACATTCAGTACTTC. Amino acid sequence: CASSLGALAKNIQYF.

The chain employs TRBV4-1 and TRBJ1-3, with D hard to call. Germline V gives CDR1 MGHRA, CDR2 YSYEKL. This CDR3 spans 15 amino acids. The germline V and J ends were trimmed by 4 bases and 0 bases, with 10 bases remaining between them. The CDR3 DNA follows: TGCGCCAGCAGCCCGCGTATCCTCTCTGGAAACACCATATATTTT. Its protein product is CASSPRILSGNTIYF.

This chain joins TRBV7-2 and TRBJ2-3, with 9 nucleotides matching TRBD2. V lost 4 bases to trimming and J lost 7 bases; unmatched junction nucleotides: 12. This CDR3 region has 16 residues. Looked up from germline, CDR1 is SGHTA and CDR2 is FQGNSA. CDR3: CASSSPGGGVPYTQYF. CDR3 DNA: TGTGCCAGCAGCTCCCCCGGCGGGGGGGTGCCCTATACGCAGTATTTT.

In this sample, this clone turned up once. V and J are TRBV5-1 and TRBJ1-2; 12 positions agree with TRBD1. The V and J ends lost 4 bases and 4 bases, in that order; junction bases with no gene match: 5. The CDR3 extends over 15 amino acids. Germline CDR1 and CDR2: SGHRS and YFSETQ. The CDR3 loop reads CASSMPGQGAYGYTF. The CDR3 nucleotides read TGCGCCAGCAGCATGCCGGGACAGGGGGCCTATGGCTACACCTTC.

This clone was seen a handful of times. The CDR3 is CASSLGLVAIDTQYF. The CDR3 nucleotides read TGCGCCAGCAGCCTGGGACTAGTTGCAATAGATACGCAGTATTTT. V gene TRBV4-1 combines with J gene TRBJ2-3, with 8 bases aligning to TRBD2. Trimming cost V 4 bases and J 5 bases; bases outside gene matches: 8. CDR1 is MGHRA, CDR2 YSYEKL, per germline. This CDR3 region has 15 residues.

The rearrangement uses TRBV15 and TRBJ2-7, with D uncertain. The V end lost 0 bases, the J end lost 1 base, and 10 bases lay between the germline ends. The CDR3 is made up of 15 amino acids. Germline V CDR1 and CDR2: LNHNV, YYDKDF (reference sequence). Here the CDR3 reads CATSRDRQISYEQYF. In DNA, the CDR3 is TGTGCCACCAGCAGAGATCGCCAGATTTCCTACGAGCAGTACTTC.

This clone has only a few counts. J is TRBJ2-1 and V is TRBV2; D possibly corresponds to TRBD2 (6 bases). Germline CDR1 is SNHLY and CDR2 is FYNNEI. Trimming shortened V by 5 bases and J by 2 bases, and 13 bases separated the two germline ends. The CDR3 length is 15 residues. For the CDR3, the DNA is TGTGCCAGCAGTATGACTAGGGCCACCTACAATGAGCAGTTCTTC. It encodes CASSMTRATYNEQFF.

The sample holds one count of this clone. J is TRBJ1-1 and V is TRBV28, with a tentative D call TRBD1 (6 bases). Trimming stripped 8 bases from V and 2 bases from J, with 18 bases between. Germline V lookup: CDR1 MDHEN, CDR2 SYDVKM. The CDR3 loop spans 15 amino acids. The CDR3 DNA is TGTGCCAGCGGGCTGCTCGGACAGAAAAACACTGAAGCTTTCTTT. Translation gives CASGLLGQKNTEAFF.

The CDR3 sequence is CASSLYNQPQHF. In DNA form, the CDR3 reads TGTGCCAGCAGCTTGTACAATCAGCCCCAGCATTTT. J is TRBJ1-5 and V is TRBV7-2; no clear D gene. The germline gives CDR1 SGHTA, CDR2 FQGNSA. Trimming stripped 3 bases from V and 3 bases from J, with 3 bases between. CDR3 size: 12 residues. Together with reference TRBV7-2 and TRBJ1-5, the CDR3 gives the full variable domain: GAGVSQSPSNKVTEKGKDVELRCDPISGHTALYWYRQSLGQGLEFLIYFQGNSAPDKSGLPSDRFSAERTGGSVSTLTIQRTQQEDSAVYLCASSLYNQPQHFGDGTRLSIL.

J is TRBJ2-2 and V is TRBV11-2, with a possible D match to TRBD1 (5 bases). The V gene's germline CDR1 is SGHAT and CDR2 FQNNGV. V dropped 3 bases and J dropped 8 bases, with 10 bases sitting between them. This CDR3 contains 13 residues. The CDR3 protein is CASSFQGSGELFF. In nucleotides, the CDR3 is TGTGCCAGCAGCTTTCAGGGCTCTGGGGAGCTGTTTTTT.

The chain links TRBV10-3 to TRBJ1-1, with TRBD1 as a possible D gene (6 bases). In germline, CDR1 is ENHRY, CDR2 SYGVKD. V lost 3 bases to trimming and J lost 1 base, with 12 bases between them. The CDR3 totals 15 residues. The CDR3 loop is CAISELRGRNTEAFF. CDR3 bases: TGTGCCATCAGTGAATTAAGGGGGAGGAACACTGAAGCTTTCTTT.

The chain couples TRBV2 to TRBJ2-5, with 7 bases aligning to TRBD2. CDR3 length: 14 amino acids. J lost 4 bases, V lost 6 bases, and 8 bases had no gene match. CDR1 is SNHLY, CDR2 FYNNEI, per germline. The CDR3 is CASSGLGVVETQYF. Written as DNA, the CDR3 is TGTGCCAGCAGCGGACTAGGGGTGGTAGAGACCCAGTACTTC.

This clone was detected only a few times. This chain uses TRBV5-6 with TRBJ1-2, with 8 bases that match TRBD1. The CDR3 contains 14 residues. The V and J ends lost 0 bases and 4 bases, in that order; junction bases with no gene match: 2. Germline CDR1 is SGHDT and CDR2 is YYEEEE. CDR3 nucleotides: TGTGCCAGCAGCTTGGGGACAGGGATCTATGGCTACACCTTC. Translated, it gives CASSLGTGIYGYTF.

The rearrangement joins TRBV11-2 to TRBJ2-7; D gene ambiguous. This CDR3 is built from 12 residues. Looked up from germline, CDR1 is SGHAT and CDR2 is FQNNGV. V lost 6 bases and J 0 bases, leaving 6 bases between the germline ends. The CDR3 reads CASSLSSYEQYF. As DNA, the CDR3 is TGTGCCAGCAGTCTTAGCTCCTACGAGCAGTACTTC.

The V call is TRBV4-2, the J call TRBJ1-6; 7 bases line up with TRBD1. Germline loops: CDR1 LGHNA, CDR2 YNFKEQ. V shed 0 bases, J shed 14 bases, and the junction held 13 bases outside the gene matches. The CDR3 loop spans 16 amino acids. This chain's CDR3 is CASSQDWDRQIGALHF. In nucleotides, the CDR3 is TGTGCCAGCAGCCAAGATTGGGACAGACAGATTGGGGCCCTCCACTTT.

This chain joins TRBV11-2 and TRBJ2-5; 14 bases agree with TRBD2. The J call may not be correct, given that the DNA end is closer to TRBJ2-7. The germline V gene has CDR1 SGHAT and CDR2 FQNNGV. The CDR3 loop spans 16 amino acids. This chain's CDR3 is CASSSGLAGASGEQYF. DNA of the CDR3: TGTGCCAGCAGCTCGGGACTAGCGGGGGCCTCTGGCGAGCAGTACTTC.

The V and J genes are TRBV7-2 and TRBJ1-6, with 9 bases fitting TRBD1. The J segment lost 10 bases and the V segment lost 1 base, leaving 8 bases of the junction unmatched. CDR3 size: 16 residues. CDR1 SGHTA and CDR2 FQGNSA come from the germline V gene. For the CDR3, the DNA is TGTGCCAGCAGCTTAGTTGGGACAGGGACGGGATCACCCCTCCACTTT. Translation: CASSLVGTGTGSPLHF.

The rearrangement joins TRBV11-2 to TRBJ2-2; TRBD1 matches 8 bases. The CDR3 extends over 12 amino acids. Germline loops: CDR1 SGHAT, CDR2 FQNNGV. V lost 6 bases to trimming and J lost 9 bases; unmatched junction nucleotides: 3. CDR3 nucleotide sequence: TGTGCCAGCAGACCAGGGGGCCGGGAGCTGTTTTTT. Residues: CASRPGGRELFF.

The chain uses TRBV2 and TRBJ1-2; 7 bases are a match to TRBD1. The CDR3 covers 13 residues. Germline loops: CDR1 SNHLY, CDR2 FYNNEI. V dropped 5 bases and J dropped 3; count of bases not matched to a gene: 3. The CDR3 loop is CASSPTGYYGYTF. In DNA, the CDR3 is TGTGCCAGCAGTCCGACAGGGTACTATGGCTACACCTTC.

This clone was seen more than once but under ten times. The chain recombines TRBV6-1 with TRBJ1-2; tentatively, D is TRBD1 (6 bases). V lost 7 bases and J 2 bases, leaving 8 bases between the germline ends. Germline-derived CDR1 and CDR2 are MNHNS and SASEGT. The CDR3 runs 12 residues. The CDR3 DNA sequence: TGTGCCAGCACAGGGGCGAACTATGGCTACACCTTC. Its protein is CASTGANYGYTF.

The rearrangement uses TRBV5-1 and TRBJ2-3; 11 bases map to TRBD1. The germline V gene encodes CDR1 SGHRS and CDR2 YFSETQ. V shed 3 bases and J 5 bases; nucleotides not matched to a gene: 5. The CDR3 is 15 residues long. Here the CDR3 DNA reads TGCGCCAGCAGCTGGAAGGGACAGGGGGAAGATACGCAGTATTTT. This encodes CASSWKGQGEDTQYF.

The chain has TRBV14 and TRBJ2-5; perhaps TRBD2 as D (5 bases). Trimming shortened V by 1 base and J by 2 bases, and 17 bases separated the two germline ends. This CDR3 comprises 17 residues. The V gene's germline CDR1 is SGHDN and CDR2 FVKESK. The CDR3 region is CASSQALSGGHQETQYF. CDR3 nucleotides: TGTGCCAGCAGCCAAGCTCTTTCGGGCGGGCATCAAGAGACCCAGTACTTC.

Concerning this clone itself: The junction differs from germline at one of its ends, possibly a read error. The rearrangement links TRBV6-5 to TRBJ2-1; 7 bases match TRBD1. CDR1 MNHEY and CDR2 SVGAGI come from the germline V gene. This CDR3 is 12 amino acids long. CDR3 DNA sequence: TGTGCCAGCAGTTACCCAGACAGGGTACTACTCTTC. Its translation is CASSYPDRVLLF.

This clone has just a few counts. The chain links TRBV30 to TRBJ1-2; D unresolved. V gave up 4 bases and J gave up 8 bases, with 17 bases separating them. Germline CDR1 reads GTSNPN; CDR2 reads SVGIG (reference sequence). The CDR3 extends over 13 amino acids. As DNA, the CDR3 is TGTGCCTGGACCGTCCGGGGAGGAGAGGGCTACACCTTC. Translation gives CAWTVRGGEGYTF. The full variable domain, rest sourced from reference TRBV30 and TRBJ1-2, is SQTIHQWPATLVQPVGSPLSLECTVEGTSNPNLYWYRQAAGRGLQLLFYSVGIGQISSEVPQNLSASRPQDRQFILSSKKLLLSDSGFYLCAWTVRGGEGYTFGSGTRLTVV.

This chain links TRBV7-8 with TRBJ2-7, with TRBD1 as a possible D gene (6 bases). The germline V gene has CDR1 SGHVS and CDR2 FQNEAQ. The germline V and J ends were trimmed by 3 bases and 4 bases, with 19 bases remaining between them. There are 16 residues in the CDR3. CDR3 DNA: TGTGCCAGCAGCTTGTCAAGGGCAGGGGCCTTATACGAGCAGTACTTC. This sequence encodes CASSLSRAGALYEQYF.

A few counts support this clone. The gene calls are TRBV5-6 and TRBJ1-4; D perhaps matches TRBD1 (5 bases). The germline gives CDR1 SGHDT, CDR2 YYEEEE. V shed 1 base and J shed 10 bases, with 14 bases lying between them. This CDR3 is built from 14 residues. The CDR3 nucleotides are TGTGCCAGCAGCTTGTTCGGTTGGGGCGGAAAACTGTTTTTT. The encoded protein is CASSLFGWGGKLFF.